A single sample gave rise to the 2 T cell receptor beta chains below, sequenced in a study of pediatric ulcerative colitis. Sequencing used immunoSEQ multiplex PCR; TCRdb keeps in-frame clones, though not all of them. The sample consists of 54,000 or so clones, approximately 87% of them appearing once. Specimen: blood. The source is a boy younger than 18 who was a control in a study of pediatric ulcerative colitis.

This clone has just a few counts. V is TRBV10-1 and J is TRBJ1-5; D is perhaps TRBD1 (5 bases). The germline V and J ends were trimmed by 0 bases and 5 bases, with 11 bases remaining between them. The germline V gene encodes CDR1 WNHNN and CDR2 SYGVQD (reference sequence). The CDR3 has 15 residues. CDR3 loop: CASSESGGAHQPQHF. CDR3 in DNA: TGCGCCAGCAGTGAGTCTGGGGGTGCCCATCAGCCCCAGCATTTT.

The chain couples TRBV28 to TRBJ2-7; no definite D call. The V gene lost 7 bases and the J gene lost 2 bases, with 12 bases spanning the gap. The CDR3 has 13 residues. The V gene's germline CDR1 is MDHEN and CDR2 SYDVKM. The CDR3 nucleotides are TGTGCCAGCATTTTCGCCGGCGCCTACGAGCAGTACTTC. Its protein is CASIFAGAYEQYF.